This is a list of T cell receptor beta chains from one sample in a study of OX40 agonist ivuxolimab in advanced cancers. Sequencing was performed with immunoSEQ multiplex PCR; in TCRdb, only in-frame clones are kept and a portion is missing. Seen here are 75,000 to 80,000 clones, over 70% observed once, and the top ten hold 3.5% to 6%. Sequenced here: CD4+ or CD8+ T cells sorted from blood, sampled in a trial of the OX40 agonist ivuxolimab. Every receptor here comes from an adult with an advanced solid tumor such as melanoma, head and neck, liver or kidney cancer. CDR3s include the opening cysteine and the closing phenylalanine or tryptophan. A D gene is named only where the DNA matches it firmly. Only some rows state a clone size, as once, few, many or a class for expanded clones.

J gene,clone size,D gene,V gene,CDR3 DNA,CDR3 protein
TRBJ1-5,-,-,TRBV27,TGTGCCAGCAGCATGAAGACAGGACCGTATAGCAATCAGCCCCAGCATTTT,CASSMKTGPYSNQPQHF
TRBJ2-5,-,TRBD2,TRBV18,TGTGCCAGCTCACCCGAGATCGGGAGGGCCTCAAGAGGAGAGACCCAGTACTTC,CASSPEIGRASRGETQYF
TRBJ1-1,-,TRBD1,TRBV6-5,TGTGCCAGCAGTTCATGGACAGGGAGAATGAACACTGAAGCTTTCTTT,CASSSWTGRMNTEAFF
TRBJ2-2,-,-,TRBV11-2,TGTGCCAGCAGCTTCCCCGGGGAGCTGTTTTTT,CASSFPGELFF
TRBJ1-2,-,TRBD1,TRBV18,TGTGCCAGCTCACCACCGGGACAGGGAACAATTGGCTACACCTTC,CASSPPGQGTIGYTF
TRBJ1-2,few,-,TRBV4-2,TGTGCCAGCAGCCAAGAGGGGACGCCGAAGGGTGGCTACACCTTC,CASSQEGTPKGGYTF
TRBJ1-5,medium-sized,TRBD1,TRBV7-8,TGTGCCAGCAGCTCGGCTCGACAGGGTCTCGGCAATCAGCCCCAGCATTTT,CASSSARQGLGNQPQHF
TRBJ2-5,-,TRBD1,TRBV7-8,TGTGCCAGCAGCGGCCGGGACAGCCAAGAGACCCAGTACTTC,CASSGRDSQETQYF
TRBJ1-2,once,-,TRBV6-6,TGTGCCAGCAGAGCCAACAGGGAGCGCGGCTACACCTTC,CASRANRERGYTF
TRBJ1-5,-,-,TRBV5-4,TGTGCCAGCAGCTTTTATGGCCCCAATCAGCCCCAGCATTTT,CASSFYGPNQPQHF
TRBJ2-3,-,-,TRBV7-2,TGTGCCAGCAGCTTAGGGGGGTCAGATACGCAGTATTTT,CASSLGGSDTQYF